This T cell receptor beta chain was profiled in a study of cytomegalovirus exposure and HLA in healthy donors. PCR employed 60 Vbeta and 13 Jbeta primers. The data were produced by immunoSEQ multiplex PCR, yet TCRdb's version contains in-frame clones alone and is incomplete. The sample includes some 200,000 clones, roughly 72% seen only once; the top ten take roughly 2.1%. V lost 2 bases, J lost 2 bases, and 22 bases lay in between. Per the germline V gene, CDR1 is GTSNPN and CDR2 is SVGIG (reference sequence). CDR3 length equals 17 residues. General study points: In a later analysis, CMV-associated beta chains were mostly HLA-associated, it appeared.

Points on this clone: Its antigen is unknown.

The clonotype comes from a woman aged 25 to 45 in good health and CMV-seropositive. The sequenced sample consisted of PBMCs. The gene calls are TRBV30 and TRBJ2-7; D call uncertain. DNA for the CDR3: TGTGCCTGGAGTTTGGGTCCGGCGGAAAGGCTCACCTACGAGCAGTACTTC. It codes for CAWSLGPAERLTYEQYF.